This TCR beta chain was retrieved from a study of T cell changes during pregnancy in multiple sclerosis. Trimming at V came to 3 bases and at J to 1 base, leaving 3 bases not matched to a gene. This CDR3 has 17 residues. In germline, CDR1 is SGHAT, CDR2 FQNNGV. TCRdb keeps only in-frame clones here, not all; method: immunoSEQ multiplex PCR. This table holds about 54,000 clones, more than 90% found once. This TCR derives from a female donor in good health, enrolled as a control in a pregnancy study. This specimen consisted of peripheral blood, obtained after pregnancy. This sequence joins TRBV11-2 and TRBJ2-2; TRBD2 matches 12 bases. The CDR3 nucleotides are TGTGCCAGCAGCTTTCCGGGACTAGCGGGGAACACCGGGGAGCTGTTTTTT. Its translation is CASSFPGLAGNTGELFF.